The clone carrying this TCR beta chain was seen a handful of times. Its antigen is not known. TCRdb used MiXCR to reprocess the reads, holding one entry per CDR3 protein. There are approximately 190,000 distinct CDR3 sequences in the sample; 25% to 30% occur only once, and about 31% lies in the top ten. Per the germline V gene, CDR1 is MNHNS and CDR2 is SASEGT. V was clipped by 5 bases and J by 2 bases, with 20 bases between them. The CDR3 is 17 residues long. These data belong to a study of T cell repertoires in cytomegalovirus infection. The wider study: CMV infection plus the matching HLA type was flagged by public TCR beta signatures. Overall study findings and caveats: There were HLA-C-restricted CMV-specific TCR beta clonotypes dominating the ex vivo response.

The TCR comes from a human donor in good health (CMV status not recorded). Some clones in this sample may be carry-over from other donors' samples. Specimen: PBMCs. The chain links TRBV6-1 to TRBJ2-3; tentative D call: TRBD2 (6 bases). CDR3 nucleotide sequence: TGTGCCAGCAGTCCTCGTGGAACGGCGGGGCCCACAGATACGCAGTATTTT. Residues: CASSPRGTAGPTDTQYF.